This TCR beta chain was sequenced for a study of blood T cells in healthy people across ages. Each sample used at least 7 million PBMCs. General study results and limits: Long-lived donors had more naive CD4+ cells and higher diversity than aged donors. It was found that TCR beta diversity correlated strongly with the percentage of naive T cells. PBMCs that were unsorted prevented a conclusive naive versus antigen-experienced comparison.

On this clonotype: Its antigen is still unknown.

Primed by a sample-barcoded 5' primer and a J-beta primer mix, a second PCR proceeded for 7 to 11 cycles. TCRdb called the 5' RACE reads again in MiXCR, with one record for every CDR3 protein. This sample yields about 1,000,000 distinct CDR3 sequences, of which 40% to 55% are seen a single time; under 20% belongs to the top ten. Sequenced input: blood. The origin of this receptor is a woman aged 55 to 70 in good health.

CDR3 DNA: TGCAGTGCTAGCGGTCGGCGGGAGGTCTACAATGAGCAGTTCTTC. This sequence encodes CSASGRREVYNEQFF. This chain connects TRBV20-1 to TRBJ2-1; 8 nucleotides match TRBD2. Germline V gene data show CDR1 as DFQATT and CDR2 as SNEGSKA (reference sequence). The CDR3 is 15 residues long. V was clipped by 3 bases and J by 3 bases; unmatched bases: 7.